This entry lists 3 T cell receptor beta chains sequenced from one sample in a study of blood T cell repertoires in COVID-19. Libraries were prepared by immunoSEQ multiplex PCR; TCRdb keeps only in-frame clonotypes and omits some of them. The table lists under 150,000 clones, 70% to 90% of them singletons. The source material was peripheral blood. The receptors were sampled from a human donor in a cohort sampled during active COVID-19.

The V and J genes are TRBV3-1 (or the pseudogene TRBV3-2) and TRBJ1-1, with D possibly TRBD1 on 5 matching bases. The CDR3 runs 13 residues. Germline values: CDR1 LGHDT, CDR2 YNNKEL (reference sequence). V was pared by 2 bases and J by 7 bases, with 11 bases between. For the CDR3, the DNA is TGTGCCAGCAGCCAACTGGGGGAGGTTGAAGCTTTCTTT. It yields the protein CASSQLGEVEAFF.

This chain links TRBV27 with TRBJ2-7, with TRBD1 matching 7 bases. The germline V gene has CDR1 MNHEY and CDR2 SMNVEV (reference sequence). J was trimmed by 2 bases and V by 5 bases; bases with no gene match: 15. The CDR3 length is 17 residues. CDR3 in amino acids: CASSPTRQGLEAYEQYF. As DNA, the CDR3 is TGTGCCAGCAGTCCAACCCGACAGGGTCTTGAGGCCTACGAGCAGTACTTC.

This clone has more than one count but fewer than ten. The chain employs TRBV7-9 and TRBJ2-7; 7 bases line up with TRBD1. This CDR3 is 15 amino acids long. CDR1 and CDR2 from the germline V gene are SEHNR and FQNEAQ (reference sequence). The ends lost 5 bases at V and 2 bases at J; junction bases unmatched: 9. CDR3 in DNA: TGTGCCAGCAGCGCTATGGGGACAGCCGCCTACGAGCAGTACTTC. Translating it yields CASSAMGTAAYEQYF.